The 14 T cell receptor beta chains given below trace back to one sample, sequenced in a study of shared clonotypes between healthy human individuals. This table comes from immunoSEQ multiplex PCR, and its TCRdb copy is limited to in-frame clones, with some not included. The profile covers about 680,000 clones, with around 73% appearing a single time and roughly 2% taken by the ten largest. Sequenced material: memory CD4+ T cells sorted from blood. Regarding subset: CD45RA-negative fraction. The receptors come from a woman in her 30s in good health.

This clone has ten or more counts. CDR3 loop: CATVSQRYTF. The DNA of the CDR3 is TGTGCCACCGTCTCTCAACGCTACACCTTC. The chain recombines TRBV28 with TRBJ1-2; no clear D. With 10 bases removed from V and 9 bases from J, the gap between germline ends came to 12 bases. The germline gives CDR1 MDHEN, CDR2 SYDVKM. This CDR3 is 10 amino acids long.

The CDR3 here is CAIAAGGYRETQYF. In nucleotides, the CDR3 is TGTGCCATCGCCGCAGGGGGCTATCGTGAGACCCAGTACTTC. The chain is built from TRBV10-3 and TRBJ2-5, with 8 bases fitting TRBD1. V lost 8 bases and J lost 5; bases outside the gene matches: 10. Germline V CDR1 and CDR2: ENHRY, SYGVKD. CDR3 size: 14 residues.

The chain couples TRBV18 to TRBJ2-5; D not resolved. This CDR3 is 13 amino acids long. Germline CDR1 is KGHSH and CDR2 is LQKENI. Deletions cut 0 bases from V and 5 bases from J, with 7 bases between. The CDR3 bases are TGTGCCAGCTCACCACCGTCGGTGGAGACCCAGTACTTC. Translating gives CASSPPSVETQYF.

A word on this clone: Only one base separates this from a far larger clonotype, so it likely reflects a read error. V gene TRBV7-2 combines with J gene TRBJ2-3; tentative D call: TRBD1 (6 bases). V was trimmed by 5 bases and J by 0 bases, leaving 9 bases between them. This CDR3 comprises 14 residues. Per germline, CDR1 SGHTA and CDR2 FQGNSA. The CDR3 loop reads CASSRDKSTDTQYF. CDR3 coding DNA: TGTGCCAGCAGCCGGGACAAGAGCACAGATACGCAGTATTTT.

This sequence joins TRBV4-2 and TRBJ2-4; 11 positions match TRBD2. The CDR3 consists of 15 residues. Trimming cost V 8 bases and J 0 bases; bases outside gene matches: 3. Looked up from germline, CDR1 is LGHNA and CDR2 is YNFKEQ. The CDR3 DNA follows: TGTGCCAGCCGGACTAGCGGGCGAGCCAAAAACATTCAGTACTTC. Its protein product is CASRTSGRAKNIQYF.

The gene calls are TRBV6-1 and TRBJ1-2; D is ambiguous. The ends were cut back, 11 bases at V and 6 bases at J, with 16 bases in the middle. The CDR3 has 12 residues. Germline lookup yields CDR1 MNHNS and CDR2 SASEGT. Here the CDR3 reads CAASSVGHGYTF. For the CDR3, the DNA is TGTGCCGCGTCATCGGTTGGACATGGCTACACCTTC.

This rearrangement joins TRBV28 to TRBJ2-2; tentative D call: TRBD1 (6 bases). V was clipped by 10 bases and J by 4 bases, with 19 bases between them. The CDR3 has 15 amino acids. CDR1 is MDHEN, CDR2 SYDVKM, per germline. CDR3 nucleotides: TGTGCCACCACCGGTAGCACAGGGCTCACCGGGGAGCTGTTTTTT. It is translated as CATTGSTGLTGELFF. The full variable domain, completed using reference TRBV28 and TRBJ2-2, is DVKVTQSSRYLVKRTGEKVFLECVQDMDHENMFWYRQDPGLGLRLIYFSYDVKMKEKGDIPEGYSVSREKKERFSLILESASTNQTSMYLCATTGSTGLTGELFFGEGSRLTVL.

The CDR3 nucleotides read TGTGCCAGCAGGTCGGCCGGACGGGAGGCCTATGGCTACACCTTC. This translates into CASRSAGREAYGYTF. This sequence joins TRBV27 and TRBJ1-2, with D unresolved. Trimming took 6 bases from V and 4 from J, leaving 18 bases between them. Per the germline V gene, CDR1 is MNHEY and CDR2 is SMNVEV (reference sequence). This CDR3 is built from 15 residues.

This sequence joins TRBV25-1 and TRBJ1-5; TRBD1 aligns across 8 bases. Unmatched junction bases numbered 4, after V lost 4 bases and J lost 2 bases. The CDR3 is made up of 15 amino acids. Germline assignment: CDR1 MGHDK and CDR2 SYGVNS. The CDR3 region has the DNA TGTGCCAGCAGTGGCACGGGACAGGGCAATCAGCCCCAGCATTTT. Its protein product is CASSGTGQGNQPQHF.

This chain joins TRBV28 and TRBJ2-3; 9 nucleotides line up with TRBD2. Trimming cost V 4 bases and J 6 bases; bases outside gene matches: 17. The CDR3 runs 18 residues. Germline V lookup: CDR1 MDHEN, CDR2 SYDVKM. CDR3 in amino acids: CASSSPRRWIAGVDTQYF. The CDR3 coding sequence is TGTGCCAGCAGTTCCCCCCGCCGGTGGATAGCGGGAGTCGATACGCAGTATTTT.

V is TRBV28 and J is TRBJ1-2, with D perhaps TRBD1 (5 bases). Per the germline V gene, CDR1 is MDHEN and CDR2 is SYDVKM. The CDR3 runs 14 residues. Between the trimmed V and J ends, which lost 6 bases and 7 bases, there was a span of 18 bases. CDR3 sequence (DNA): TGTGCCAGCAGCCTCCACTCCGGGACGATTGGCTACACCTTC. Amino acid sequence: CASSLHSGTIGYTF.

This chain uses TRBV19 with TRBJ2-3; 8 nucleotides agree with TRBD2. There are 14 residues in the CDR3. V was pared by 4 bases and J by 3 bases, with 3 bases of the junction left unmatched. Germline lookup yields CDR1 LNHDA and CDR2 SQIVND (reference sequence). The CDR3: CASSKAGATDTQYF. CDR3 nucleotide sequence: TGTGCCAGTAGTAAAGCGGGAGCGACAGATACGCAGTATTTT.

The CDR3, as DNA: TGTGCCACCAGCAGAGACGACTGGAAGGAGCAAGAGACCCAGTACTTC. It yields the protein CATSRDDWKEQETQYF. The rearrangement uses TRBV15 and TRBJ2-5; D gene ambiguous. The length of the CDR3 is 16 residues. V gave up 0 bases and J gave up 2 bases, with 13 bases separating them. In germline, CDR1 is LNHNV, CDR2 YYDKDF (reference sequence).

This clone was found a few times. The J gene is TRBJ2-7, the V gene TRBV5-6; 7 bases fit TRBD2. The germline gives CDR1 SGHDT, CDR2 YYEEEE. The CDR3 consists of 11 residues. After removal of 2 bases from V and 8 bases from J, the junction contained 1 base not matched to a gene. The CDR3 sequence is CASSFSGQQYF. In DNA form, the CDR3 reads TGTGCCAGCAGCTTTAGCGGGCAGCAGTACTTC.